A single sample is the source of the 16 T cell receptor beta chains below, sequenced in a study of shared clonotypes between healthy human individuals. Profiling relied on immunoSEQ multiplex PCR, and the TCRdb table lists in-frame clones only, not all of them. Altogether more than 2,000,000 clones are present, 90% to 95% being singletons, with the ten largest covering over 0.12%. Sequenced material: naive CD4+ T cells sorted from blood. The subset is: CD45RA+ positively selected. The receptors stem from a man younger than 30 in good health.

This chain links TRBV7-9 with TRBJ1-4; D is possibly TRBD1 (6 bases). This CDR3 is built from 14 residues. Trimming took off 3 bases at V and 6 bases at J, with 11 bases between the two ends. Germline V CDR1 and CDR2: SEHNR, FQNEAQ (reference sequence). The DNA for the CDR3 is TGTGCCAGCAGCTTCAGGGGAAGAGATGAAAAACTGTTTTTT. This gives the protein CASSFRGRDEKLFF.

The chain carries TRBV21-1 and TRBJ1-3. TRBV21-1 counts as a pseudogene. The CDR3 is 11 residues long. Written as DNA, the CDR3 is TGTGCCAGCAGCAAAGCTTTCACCATATATTTT. Translated: CASSKAFTIYF.

This chain uses TRBV10-2 with TRBJ2-5; D uncertain. CDR1 is WSHSY, CDR2 SAAADI, per germline. The CDR3 has 13 amino acids. Trimming took 3 bases from V and 6 from J, leaving 11 bases between them. The CDR3 DNA sequence: TGCGCCAGCAGTGAAGGTTATCGTCAGACCCAGTACTTC. It encodes CASSEGYRQTQYF.

The J gene is TRBJ2-5, the V gene TRBV5-1, with 13 bases matching TRBD2. Germline V gives CDR1 SGHRS, CDR2 YFSETQ. With 4 bases clipped from V and 5 bases from J, the junction kept 8 bases outside the gene matches. The CDR3 totals 16 residues. This CDR3 is CASSVTSGRVGETQYF. CDR3 DNA sequence: TGCGCCAGCAGCGTTACTAGCGGGAGGGTTGGTGAGACCCAGTACTTC.

The chain joins TRBV5-1 to TRBJ2-7; D is perhaps TRBD1 or TRBD2 (5 bases each). Germline V gives CDR1 SGHRS, CDR2 YFSETQ. This CDR3 has 16 amino acids. V lost 2 bases and J 1 base, leaving 16 bases between the germline ends. This CDR3 reads CASSFLAGTDSYEQYF. The CDR3 DNA reads as TGCGCCAGCAGCTTTTTGGCCGGGACGGATTCCTACGAGCAGTACTTC.

This sequence joins TRBV30 and TRBJ2-1, with 16 bases fitting TRBD2. This CDR3 spans 17 amino acids. Germline CDR1 reads GTSNPN; CDR2 reads SVGIG (reference sequence). Here the CDR3 DNA reads TGTAGTGGGGCCGAGGGTCCCGGGACTAGCGGGAGGGCTGGGCAGTTCTTC. Encoded protein: CSGAEGPGTSGRAGQFF. Drawing the rest from reference TRBV30 and TRBJ2-1, the complete variable domain is SQTIHQWPATLVQPVGSPLSLECTVEGTSNPNLYWYRQAAGRGLQLLFYSVGIGQISSEVPQNLSASRPQDRQFILSSKKLLLSDSGFYLCSGAEGPGTSGRAGQFFGPGTRLTVL.

The chain carries TRBV12-5 and TRBJ2-3; tentative D call: TRBD2 (6 bases). Germline CDR1 is LGHNT and CDR2 is FRNRAP. V lost 2 bases and J lost 6, with 18 bases in between. The CDR3 runs to 16 residues. DNA of the CDR3: TGTGCTAGTGGTTTGATTTTGGGGACTTGGGGGGATACGCAGTATTTT. Translation gives CASGLILGTWGDTQYF.

There are a few counts of this clone. CDR3 protein: CASSGSTGELFF. The CDR3 nucleotides are TGTGCCAGCTCCGGTAGCACCGGGGAGCTGTTTTTT. The chain links TRBV18 to TRBJ2-2; D not certain. The germline gives CDR1 KGHSH, CDR2 LQKENI. Trimming removed 6 bases at V and 4 bases at J, with 6 bases between. The CDR3 has 12 residues.

The chain joins TRBV6-5 to TRBJ2-7; TRBD1 might be the D (5 bases). From germline, CDR1 is MNHEY and CDR2 SVGAGI. Trimming took off 6 bases at V and 10 bases at J, with 19 bases between the two ends. This CDR3 region has 13 residues. The CDR3 DNA sequence: TGTGCCAGCAGACTCTTCCAAGACAGCCTACAGTACTTC. Its protein product is CASRLFQDSLQYF.

CDR3 DNA: TGTGCCAGCAGCCCGACGGGGCGCCCCACGACTAACTACAATGAGCAGTTCTTC. As protein: CASSPTGRPTTNYNEQFF. This sequence joins TRBV7-3 and TRBJ2-1, with D perhaps TRBD1 or TRBD2 (5 bases each). V lost 5 bases and J 3 bases, leaving 23 bases between the germline ends. The CDR3 contains 18 residues. Germline V CDR1 and CDR2: SGHTA, FQGTGA.

The chain combines TRBV6-6 with TRBJ1-1; 8 nucleotides match TRBD1. Germline CDR1 reads MNHNY; CDR2 reads SVGAGI (reference sequence). Unmatched junction bases numbered 13, after V lost 4 bases and J lost 9 bases. The CDR3 consists of 15 residues. The CDR3 sequence: CASSSTGVALSQAFF. DNA for the CDR3: TGTGCCAGCAGTTCGACAGGGGTCGCCCTTTCTCAAGCTTTCTTT.

As for this clone: Other DNA sequences in the sample encode the same CDR3. V and J are TRBV30 and TRBJ1-2; a weak D match, TRBD1 (6 bases). The germline V gene encodes CDR1 GTSNPN and CDR2 SVGIG (reference sequence). V was clipped by 0 bases and J by 5 bases, with 10 bases between them. The CDR3 length is 13 residues. In DNA, the CDR3 is TGTGCCTGGAGTGTACGCCAGGGGTATGGCTACACCTTC. Protein sequence: CAWSVRQGYGYTF.

V and J are TRBV19 and TRBJ2-3; weak D call: TRBD1 (6 bases). V lost 10 bases, J lost 5 bases, and 16 bases lay in between. The V gene's germline CDR1 is LNHDA and CDR2 SQIVND (reference sequence). The CDR3 sequence is 13 residues long. The CDR3 spells CATRARGVDTQYF. CDR3 sequence (DNA): TGTGCCACCCGCGCCAGGGGCGTAGATACGCAGTATTTT.

The chain recombines TRBV30 with TRBJ1-5; 8 bases agree with TRBD1. J lost 2 bases, V lost 4 bases, and 7 bases had no gene match. The CDR3 contains 15 residues. CDR1 is GTSNPN and CDR2 is SVGIG in the germline V gene (reference sequence). CDR3 in DNA: TGTGCCTGGACCCGGACAGGGCACGGCAATCAGCCCCAGCATTTT. It is translated as CAWTRTGHGNQPQHF. Drawing the rest from reference TRBV30 and TRBJ1-5, the complete variable domain is SQTIHQWPATLVQPVGSPLSLECTVEGTSNPNLYWYRQAAGRGLQLLFYSVGIGQISSEVPQNLSASRPQDRQFILSSKKLLLSDSGFYLCAWTRTGHGNQPQHFGDGTRLSIL.

Of note for this clone: With a much larger clone just one base away, this may be a read error. The V and J genes are TRBV11-2 and TRBJ2-5; unclear D gene. The V gene's germline CDR1 is SGHAT and CDR2 FQNNGV. V was cut by 6 bases and J by 1 base, with 3 bases left in between. This CDR3 spans 11 amino acids. The CDR3 region has the DNA TGTGCCAGCAGATTCCAAGAGACCCAGTACTTC. It specifies CASRFQETQYF.

The J gene is TRBJ2-1, the V gene TRBV5-1; D perhaps matches TRBD2 (6 bases). Trimming removed 5 bases at V and 7 bases at J, with 19 bases between. This CDR3 contains 15 residues. Germline CDR1 and CDR2: SGHRS and YFSETQ. The CDR3 spells CASRRDLTEGNEQFF. CDR3 sequence (DNA): TGCGCCAGCAGGAGGGACTTAACCGAGGGGAATGAGCAGTTCTTC.